The rows below give T cell receptor beta chains drawn from one sample of a study of OX40 agonist ivuxolimab in advanced cancers. Clones were sequenced by immunoSEQ multiplex PCR, and TCRdb holds only the in-frame ones, with some missing. Seen here are about 64,000 clones, roughly 82% observed once, and the top ten hold around 2.1%. The specimen comprised CD4+ or CD8+ T cells sorted from blood, sampled in a trial of the OX40 agonist ivuxolimab. Receptors originate from an adult with an advanced solid tumor such as melanoma, head and neck, liver or kidney cancer. Both conserved end residues are part of each CDR3. The order of the fields is clone size, D gene, J gene, V gene, CDR3 protein, CDR3 DNA. The D gene is left open where the match is weak. Clone size is not always given. Where it is, it says once, few, many or a class for expanded clones.

. | . | TRBJ2-6 | TRBV19 | CASSISDSGANVLTF | TGTGCCAGTAGTATTTCGGACTCTGGGGCCAACGTCCTGACTTTC
. | TRBD1 | TRBJ1-1 | TRBV19 | CASSSRQGAAGTEAFF | TGTGCCAGTAGTTCCAGACAGGGGGCGGCGGGTACTGAAGCTTTCTTT
. | TRBD2 | TRBJ2-1 | TRBV2 | CASSPRAGATSGEQFF | TGTGCCAGCAGTCCCCGAGCGGGAGCCACCTCAGGCGAGCAGTTCTTC
. | TRBD1 | TRBJ1-1 | TRBV19 | CASTNRGNTEAFF | TGTGCCAGTACTAACAGGGGTAACACTGAAGCTTTCTTT
. | . | TRBJ1-2 | TRBV6-1 | CASSEAFGQYYGYTF | TGTGCCAGCAGTGAAGCGTTTGGACAGTACTATGGCTACACCTTC
. | TRBD2 | TRBJ2-1 | TRBV9 | CASSVSAGDEQFF | TGTGCCAGCAGCGTATCAGCGGGAGATGAGCAGTTCTTC
. | TRBD1 | TRBJ2-7 | TRBV27 | CASSLSRDRGTYEQYF | TGTGCCAGCAGTTTATCCCGGGACAGGGGCACCTACGAGCAGTACTTC
. | . | TRBJ1-5 | TRBV28 | CASSLWGGADQPQHF | TGTGCCAGCAGTTTATGGGGGGGCGCTGATCAGCCCCAGCATTTT
once | . | TRBJ1-5 | TRBV28 | CASSFLQSNQPQHF | TGTGCCAGCAGTTTTCTACAAAGCAATCAGCCCCAGCATTTT
. | TRBD2 | TRBJ2-7 | TRBV10-3 | CAIRDSSGSAEEQYF | TGTGCCATCAGGGACTCTAGCGGGAGTGCGGAGGAGCAGTACTTC
. | . | TRBJ2-7 | TRBV18 | CASFPAGAAPYEQYF | TGTGCCAGCTTCCCCGCCGGGGCGGCCCCCTACGAGCAGTACTTC